This entry features one T cell receptor (beta chain) sequence. Its antigen remains unidentified. The data were obtained in a study of T cell responses to AZD1222 COVID-19 vaccine. Measured with immunoSEQ multiplex PCR; TCRdb has only the in-frame clones, and not every one. The repertoire holds tens of thousands of clones, with nearly 90% as singletons. Germline assignment: CDR1 SGHRS and CDR2 YFSETQ. The germline V and J ends were trimmed by 4 bases and 6 bases, with 19 bases remaining between them. CDR3 length: 15 residues. General study findings and limits: Regions 160-218 and 743-854 dominated among vaccine-associated CD4 TCRs spanning spike.

The receptor comes from an adult in good health. The V call is TRBV5-1, the J call TRBJ1-2; no clear D. The sequencing here drew on peripheral blood, taken on day 0 of AZD1222 vaccination. The CDR3 spells CASSTLPGEVNGYTF. The CDR3 DNA is TGCGCCAGCAGCACTCTACCGGGCGAAGTCAATGGCTACACCTTC.